This TCR beta chain was observed in a study of CD8+CD57+ T cells in acquired aplastic anemia. Both TCR beta VDJ combination and CDR3 sequence profiling were carried out. Genomic DNA was the template for this profiling. TCRdb re-called the reads through MiXCR, storing one row per CDR3 protein. The table includes about 190,000 distinct CDR3 sequences, about half detected once. Ten or more counts support this clonotype. Its antigen is not identified. Regarding the study as a whole: Patients and controls shared approximately 30 CD8+ CDR3 sequences, highly expressed in patients.

Trimming removed 1 base at V and 0 bases at J, with 2 bases between. The CDR3 is 13 amino acids. Germline values: CDR1 SGHAT, CDR2 FQNNGV. The rearrangement joins TRBV11-2 to TRBJ2-3, with D unresolved. The sequencing input was sorted CD4+, CD8+, or CD8+CD57+ T cells (not recorded which) from PBMCs. This TCR was sampled from a human donor in good health, serving as a control. The CDR3 sequence is CASSLVSTDTQYF. As DNA, the CDR3 is TGTGCCAGCAGCTTAGTCAGCACAGATACGCAGTATTTT.